This T cell receptor beta chain was recorded in a study of T cells in tumors after PD-1 blockade. Study context: Some patients also took daily vismodegib 150 mg during anti-PD-1 treatment. Mean per blood sample: some 120,000 templates (about 24,679-260,000), roughly 34,000 unique clonotypes.

The table came from immunoSEQ multiplex PCR; TCRdb's copy has only in-frame clones and leaves some out. The repertoire has approximately 20,000 clones, roughly 80% of them found once; the top ten carry just over 25%. CDR3 length: 13 residues. Trimming removed 4 bases from V and 1 base from J, with 9 bases in between. Germline loops: CDR1 SGHDT, CDR2 YYEEEE. This clone is judged medium-sized. The sequence was obtained from a human donor with advanced basal cell or squamous cell carcinoma (not recorded which). This specimen consisted of PBMCs, obtained after anti-PD-1 therapy. V is TRBV5-6 and J is TRBJ2-7; D not resolved. CDR3 amino acids: CASSRQASYEQYF. The CDR3 bases are TGTGCCAGCAGCCGTCAGGCTTCCTACGAGCAGTACTTC.